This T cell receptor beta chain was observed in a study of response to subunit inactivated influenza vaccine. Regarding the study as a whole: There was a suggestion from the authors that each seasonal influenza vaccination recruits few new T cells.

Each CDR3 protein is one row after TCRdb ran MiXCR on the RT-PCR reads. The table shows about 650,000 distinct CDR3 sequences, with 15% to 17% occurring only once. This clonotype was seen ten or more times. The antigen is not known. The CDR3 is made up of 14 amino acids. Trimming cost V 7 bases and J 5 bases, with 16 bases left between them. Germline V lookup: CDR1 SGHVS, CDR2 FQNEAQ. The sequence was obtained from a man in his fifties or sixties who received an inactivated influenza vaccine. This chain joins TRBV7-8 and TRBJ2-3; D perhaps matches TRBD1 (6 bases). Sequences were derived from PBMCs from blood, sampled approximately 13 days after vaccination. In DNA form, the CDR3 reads TGTGCCAGCACCTCCTGGGGGCGCGAAGATACGCAGTATTTT. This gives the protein CASTSWGREDTQYF.